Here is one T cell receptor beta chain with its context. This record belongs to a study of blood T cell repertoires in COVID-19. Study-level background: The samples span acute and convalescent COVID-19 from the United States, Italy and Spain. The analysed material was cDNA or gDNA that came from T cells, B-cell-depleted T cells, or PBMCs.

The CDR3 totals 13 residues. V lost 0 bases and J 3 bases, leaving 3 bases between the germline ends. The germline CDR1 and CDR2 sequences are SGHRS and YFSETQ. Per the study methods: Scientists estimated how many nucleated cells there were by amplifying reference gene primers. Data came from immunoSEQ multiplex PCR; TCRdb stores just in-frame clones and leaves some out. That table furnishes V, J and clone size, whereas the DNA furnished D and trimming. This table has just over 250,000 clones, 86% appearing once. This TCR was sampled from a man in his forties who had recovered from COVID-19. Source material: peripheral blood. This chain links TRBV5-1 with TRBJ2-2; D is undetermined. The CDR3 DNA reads TGCGCCAGCAGCTTGGGAGACACCGGGGAGCTGTTTTTT. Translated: CASSLGDTGELFF.